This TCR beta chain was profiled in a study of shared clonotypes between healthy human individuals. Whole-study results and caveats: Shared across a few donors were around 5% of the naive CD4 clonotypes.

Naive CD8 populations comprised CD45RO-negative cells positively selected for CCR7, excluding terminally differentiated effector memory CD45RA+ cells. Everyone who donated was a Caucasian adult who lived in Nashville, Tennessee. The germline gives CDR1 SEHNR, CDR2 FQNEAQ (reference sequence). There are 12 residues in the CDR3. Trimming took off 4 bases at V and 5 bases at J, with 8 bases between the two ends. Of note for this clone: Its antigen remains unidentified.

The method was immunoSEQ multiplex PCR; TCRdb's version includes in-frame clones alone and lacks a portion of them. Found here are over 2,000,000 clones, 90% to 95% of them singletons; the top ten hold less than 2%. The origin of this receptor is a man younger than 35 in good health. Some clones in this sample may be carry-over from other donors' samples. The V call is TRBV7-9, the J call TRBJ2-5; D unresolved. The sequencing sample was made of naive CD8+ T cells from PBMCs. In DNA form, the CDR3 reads TGTGCCAGCAGCTGGGTAGGGGAGACCCAGTACTTC. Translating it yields CASSWVGETQYF.